This TCR beta chain was found in a study of T-cell memory formation after mild COVID-19. Study-wide results and limits: The study found contracting CD4+ clones mainly in CM and EM and contracting CD8+ clones in EMRA.

A single record per CDR3 protein comes from TCRdb applying MiXCR to the 5' RACE reads. The sample has roughly 220,000 distinct CDR3 sequences; 9.5% are singletons. About this clonotype: What it binds is unknown.

The CDR3 contains 17 residues. Trimming shortened V by 5 bases and J by 4 bases, and 23 bases separated the two germline ends. CDR1 and CDR2 (germline): MGHRA, YSYEKL. This sequence joins TRBV4-1 and TRBJ2-5; TRBD2 might be the D (5 bases). The source of this sequence is a man between 18 and 35 years old who had mild COVID-19 (a few samples of this study predate the infection). Cell type and time point are not known. The specimen sequenced was PBMCs or a T cell subset sorted from them (not recorded which). CDR3 protein: CASSWAARAGETETQYF. The CDR3 DNA is TGCGCCAGCAGCTGGGCCGCCCGGGCCGGGGAAACAGAGACCCAGTACTTC.